These 25 T cell receptor beta chains originate from one sample sequenced in a study of CD8+CD57+ T cells in acquired aplastic anemia. The authors sequenced patients whose flow cytometry had shown CD8+CD57+ cell expansion. Using genomic DNA as the template, TCR beta VDJ and CDR3 profiling was carried out. MiXCR, run by TCRdb on the reads, gives a single entry per CDR3 protein. Here the sample spans approximately 170,000 distinct CDR3 sequences, roughly 45% being singletons. The sample taken for sequencing was sorted CD4+, CD8+, or CD8+CD57+ T cells (not recorded which) from PBMCs. The receptors originated from a human donor with aplastic anemia.

This chain joins TRBV24-1 and TRBJ2-3; 7 bases are a match to TRBD1. The CDR3 spans 17 residues. V shed 3 bases, J shed 5 bases, and the junction held 13 bases outside the gene matches. The germline V gene has CDR1 KGHDR and CDR2 SFDVKD. In DNA form, the CDR3 reads TGTGCCACCAGTGATCCCCTGGACAGGAACGGCGTAGATACGCAGTATTTT. It translates to CATSDPLDRNGVDTQYF.

This clonotype was recorded many times. V is TRBV9 and J is TRBJ2-3; 8 positions agree with TRBD1. The CDR3 contains 15 residues. J lost 2 bases, V lost 0 bases, and 2 bases had no gene match. Germline V lookup: CDR1 SGDLS, CDR2 YYNGEE. The CDR3 loop reads CASSVGQGATDTQYF. For the CDR3, the DNA is TGTGCCAGCAGCGTAGGCCAGGGGGCCACAGATACGCAGTATTTT.

The J gene is TRBJ2-3, the V gene TRBV9; TRBD2 matches at 11 bases. CDR3 length equals 16 residues. Trimming removed 3 bases from V and 1 base from J; junction bases left unmatched: 4. Germline loops: CDR1 SGDLS, CDR2 YYNGEE. The CDR3 DNA follows: TGTGCCAGCAGCGCGGTACTAGCGGGGGGCACAGATACGCAGTATTTT. Translation: CASSAVLAGGTDTQYF. Variable domain in full (rest from reference TRBV9 and TRBJ2-3): DSGVTQTPKHLITATGQRVTLRCSPRSGDLSVYWYQQSLDQGLQFLIQYYNGEERAKGNILERFSAQQFPDLHSELNLSSLELGDSALYFCASSAVLAGGTDTQYFGPGTRLTVL.

The chain recombines TRBV4-3 with TRBJ2-1; D tentatively fits TRBD1 or TRBD2 (5 bases each). Germline V gene sequence: CDR1 LGHNA, CDR2 YSLEER. Between the trimmed V and J ends, which lost 7 bases and 10 bases, there was a span of 23 bases. This CDR3 has 15 amino acids. CDR3 region: CASTDANTGAWEQFF. The CDR3 region has the DNA TGCGCCAGCACTGACGCGAACACCGGGGCCTGGGAGCAGTTCTTC.

V is TRBV7-2 and J is TRBJ1-6, with TRBD1 matching over 7 bases. Per the germline V gene, CDR1 is SGHTA and CDR2 is FQGNSA. The V gene end was trimmed by 1 base and the J gene end by 7 bases; junction bases not matched to a gene: 4. This CDR3 contains 15 residues. The CDR3 DNA reads as TGTGCCAGCAGCTTAGTGGGACAGACAAATTCACCCCTCCACTTT. Residues: CASSLVGQTNSPLHF.

The J gene is TRBJ2-1, the V gene TRBV4-3; 10 nucleotides line up with TRBD2. This CDR3 comprises 15 residues. Germline-derived CDR1 and CDR2 are LGHNA and YSLEER. J was trimmed by 3 bases and V by 1 base; bases with no gene match: 0. The DNA for the CDR3 is TGCGCCAGCAGCCAAGCTAGCGGGGGCTACAATGAGCAGTTCTTC. Translated: CASSQASGGYNEQFF.

This clonotype was counted at least ten times. V gene TRBV6-2 or TRBV6-3 combines with J gene TRBJ2-7; D gene ambiguous. Trimming took off 0 bases at V and 4 bases at J, with 7 bases between the two ends. Germline V gene lookup returns CDR1 MNHEY and CDR2 SVGEGT. This CDR3 has 13 residues. CDR3 amino acids: CASSYSMAYEQYV. The CDR3 bases are TGTGCCAGCAGTTACTCGATGGCTTACGAGCAGTACGTC.

For this clonotype: This sequence may be a read error, since a much larger clone differs from it by one base. The chain links TRBV25-1 to TRBJ2-7; 8 nucleotides line up with TRBD2. The CDR3 consists of 14 residues. Germline V CDR1 and CDR2: MGHDK, SYGVNS. V gave up 6 bases and J gave up 4 bases; unmatched junction bases: 8. The CDR3 here is CASSPRGGVYEQYV. In DNA form, the CDR3 reads TGTGCCAGCAGCCCCCGGGGGGGGGTTTACGAGCAGTACGTC.

The V and J genes are TRBV12-3 or TRBV12-4 and TRBJ2-5; possible D gene TRBD2, 5 bases. The CDR3 loop spans 14 amino acids. V was clipped by 6 bases and J by 7 bases, with 18 bases between them. The CDR3: CASSQTASAGTQYF. The CDR3 DNA reads TGTGCCAGCAGCCAAACAGCGAGTGCGGGGACCCAGTACTTC.

A note on this clonotype: A read error is possible here, since a much larger clone lies one base away. The chain has TRBV4-3 and TRBJ1-4; 8 bases agree with TRBD1. Germline assignment: CDR1 LGHNA and CDR2 YSLEER. This CDR3 is built from 16 residues. Here the CDR3 DNA reads TGCGCCAGCAGCCAAGGTGCCCGACAGGGGTATGAAGAACTGTTTTTT. Its protein product is CASSQGARQGYEELFF.

To note about this clonotype: The junction departs from the called germline gene at one end, perhaps through a read error. The chain couples TRBV9 to TRBJ2-2; possibly TRBD2 for D (5 bases). The CDR3 spans 13 residues. The germline V gene encodes CDR1 SGDLS and CDR2 YYNGEE. The CDR3 here is CASSVDVTGELFF. DNA of the CDR3: TGTGCCAGCAGCGTAGACGTCACCGGGGAGCTATTTTTT.

The rearrangement joins TRBV6-1 to TRBJ1-2; D not certain. V was cut by 0 bases and J by 8 bases, with 13 bases left in between. The CDR3 runs 14 residues. Germline V gene data show CDR1 as MNHNS and CDR2 as SASEGT. The CDR3 spells CASSEAGGLGGYTF. Here the CDR3 DNA reads TGTGCCAGCAGTGAAGCGGGAGGGCTAGGGGGCTACACCTTC.

In this sample, this clonotype turned up many times. CDR3 protein: CASSYGTGTTNEKLFF. In nucleotides, the CDR3 is TGTGCCAGCAGTTATGGGACAGGGACAACTAATGAAAAACTGTTTTTT. V is TRBV6-5 and J is TRBJ1-4, with TRBD1 matching over 9 bases. The CDR3 contains 16 residues. From germline, CDR1 is MNHEY and CDR2 SVGAGI. Trimming took 3 bases from V and 0 from J; bases not matched to a gene: 2.

A note on this clonotype: A read error is likely, as this CDR3 ends without the conserved phenylalanine or tryptophan. The chain recombines TRBV20-1 with TRBJ2-5; 8 bases are a match to TRBD2. After removal of 4 bases from V and 5 bases from J, the junction contained 18 bases not matched to a gene. Per the germline V gene, CDR1 is DFQATT and CDR2 is SNEGSKA (reference sequence). The CDR3 spans 17 residues. The CDR3 is CSAISFGGEGRRETQYL. CDR3 DNA sequence: TGCAGTGCTATTTCTTTCGGGGGGGAGGGCCGGCGGGAGACCCAGTACCTC.

This clonotype was counted between two and nine times. The rearrangement uses TRBV4-3 and TRBJ1-2; 8 nucleotides agree with TRBD1. Trimming removed 0 bases from V and 1 base from J; junction bases left unmatched: 10. Looked up from germline, CDR1 is LGHNA and CDR2 is YSLEER. CDR3 length equals 18 residues. The CDR3 coding sequence is TGCGCCAGCAGCCAAGATGGGTACGGACAGGGATATAACTATGGCTACACCTTC. Protein product: CASSQDGYGQGYNYGYTF.

In this sample, this clonotype turned up many times. At one boundary the junction diverges from the germline segment, which might be a read error. The CDR3 protein is CATSDLYRRTSF. The DNA of the CDR3 is TGTGCCACCAGTGATCTGTATCGCCGGACGAGCTTC. The chain uses TRBV24-1 and TRBJ1-2, with unresolved D. This CDR3 spans 12 amino acids. CDR1 is KGHDR and CDR2 is SFDVKD in the germline V gene.

Ten or more counts support this clonotype. This chain uses TRBV30 with TRBJ2-7; the D gene is possibly TRBD2 (6 bases). V was pared by 0 bases and J by 0 bases, with 9 bases between. Germline CDR1 and CDR2: GTSNPN and SVGIG (reference sequence). This CDR3 comprises 14 residues. CDR3 sequence: CAWSVGGSSYEQYV. The CDR3, as DNA: TGTGCCTGGAGTGTAGGAGGGAGCTCCTACGAGCAGTACGTC.

This clonotype was counted many times. The chain has TRBV10-2 and TRBJ1-1; TRBD1 might be the D (5 bases). Germline values: CDR1 WSHSY, CDR2 SAAADI. The CDR3 consists of 12 residues. Trimming removed 1 base at V and 9 bases at J, with 9 bases between. The CDR3 region has the DNA TGCGCCAGCAGTGAGTGGGGGGGTAAAGCTTTCTTT. Its translation is CASSEWGGKAFF.

The chain couples TRBV27 to TRBJ1-2, with 10 nucleotides matching TRBD1. The CDR3 is made up of 15 amino acids. Germline V gene sequence: CDR1 MNHEY, CDR2 SMNVEV (reference sequence). Germline trimming cut 4 bases from V and 5 bases from J; bases unmatched to any gene: 7. The chain's CDR3 is CASSSRDRGEYGYTF. The CDR3 nucleotides are TGTGCCAGCAGTTCTCGGGACAGGGGAGAATATGGCTACACCTTC.

The rearrangement links TRBV9 to TRBJ2-3; TRBD2 matches at 13 bases. CDR3 length: 17 residues. J lost 1 base, V lost 3 bases, and 5 bases had no gene match. Germline V gene lookup returns CDR1 SGDLS and CDR2 YYNGEE. The DNA of the CDR3 is TGTGCCAGCAGCGGACTAGCGGGAGGAAAAGGCACAGATACGCAGTATTTT. This encodes CASSGLAGGKGTDTQYF.

In its sample, this clonotype was seen a few times. CDR3 DNA sequence: TGCAGTGCTTCTCGCGGCAATGAGCAGTTCTTC. Protein product: CSASRGNEQFF. J is TRBJ2-1 and V is TRBV20-1, with D unclear. Between the trimmed V and J ends, which lost 5 bases and 6 bases, there was a span of 8 bases. This CDR3 comprises 11 residues. Germline loops: CDR1 DFQATT, CDR2 SNEGSKA (reference sequence).

This clonotype occurred many times. This chain links TRBV19 with TRBJ2-5, with D possibly called TRBD1 or TRBD2 (5 bases each). The CDR3 sequence is 16 residues long. V was cut by 5 bases and J by 7 bases, with 23 bases left in between. CDR1 is LNHDA and CDR2 is SQIVND in the germline V gene (reference sequence). CDR3 protein: CASSPQPPGPSVTQYF. The CDR3 nucleotides read TGTGCCAGTAGTCCCCAGCCCCCGGGGCCTTCCGTGACCCAGTACTTC.

This clonotype was seen repeatedly, ten times or more. The genes are TRBV29-1 and TRBJ1-1, with a weak D call TRBD1 (6 bases). The CDR3 is 14 amino acids. Between the trimmed V and J ends, which lost 4 bases and 5 bases, there was a span of 17 bases. Germline CDR1 is SQVTM and CDR2 is ANQGSEA. CDR3 sequence reads: CSVVRAGRGTEAFF. CDR3 nucleotide sequence: TGCAGCGTTGTAAGGGCAGGGAGGGGGACTGAAGCTTTCTTT. Full variable domain (outside the CDR3, taken from reference TRBV29-1 and TRBJ1-1): SAVISQKPSRDICQRGTSLTIQCQVDSQVTMMFWYRQQPGQSLTLIATANQGSEATYESGFVIDKFPISRPNLTFSTLTVSNMSPEDSSIYLCSVVRAGRGTEAFFGQGTRLTVV.

This clonotype has a count of ten or more. The chain is built from TRBV20-1 and TRBJ1-6, with D uncertain. CDR1 is DFQATT, CDR2 SNEGSKA, per germline (reference sequence). The length of the CDR3 is 13 residues. The V gene lost 3 bases and the J gene lost 14 bases, with 17 bases spanning the gap. This CDR3 is CSARGGSFQTLHF. CDR3 bases: TGCAGTGCTAGGGGAGGGAGCTTTCAAACCCTCCACTTT.

Remarks on this clonotype: The junction departs from the called germline gene at one end, perhaps through a read error. The V call is TRBV27, the J call TRBJ1-6; D unclear. The germline gives CDR1 MNHEY, CDR2 SMNVEV (reference sequence). The CDR3 sequence is 12 residues long. The chain's CDR3 is CASGLNNSPPHF. The CDR3 nucleotides are TGTGCCAGTGGACTGAATAATTCACCCCCCCACTTT.